The 16 T cell receptor beta chains given below trace back to one sample, sequenced in a study of cytomegalovirus exposure and HLA in healthy donors. Use of 60 Vbeta and 13 Jbeta primers characterized the PCR. The assay was immunoSEQ multiplex PCR, and TCRdb's table has in-frame clones only and misses some. The table records 150,000 or so clones, around 72% of them present only once. Sequencing input: PBMCs. Receptor source: a woman between 45 and 65 years old in good health and CMV-seropositive.

This clone was detected once. The CDR3 protein is CASSDPGGSPFF. CDR3 DNA: TGCGCCAGCAGCGACCCAGGGGGATCTCCTTTCTTT. The gene calls are TRBV5-1 and TRBJ1-1; 7 bases map to TRBD1. V lost 4 bases, J lost 12 bases, and 9 bases stayed unmatched. Looked up from germline, CDR1 is SGHRS and CDR2 is YFSETQ. This CDR3 region has 12 residues.

This clone appeared a single time. The V call is TRBV11-3, the J call TRBJ2-3; 14 positions agree with TRBD2. Trimming cost V 5 bases and J 4 bases; bases outside gene matches: 5. This CDR3 contains 16 residues. Looked up from germline, CDR1 is SGHNT and CDR2 is YENEEA. The CDR3 coding sequence is TGTGCCAGCAGCCCGACTAGCGGGGGGGATTCAGATACGCAGTATTTT. Translated: CASSPTSGGDSDTQYF.

The V gene is TRBV30, the J gene TRBJ1-1, with D maybe TRBD1 (6 bases). There are 14 residues in the CDR3. Germline CDR1 and CDR2: GTSNPN and SVGIG (reference sequence). V shed 7 bases and J shed 2 bases, with 17 bases lying between them. The chain's CDR3 is CASTGQGKNTEAFF. DNA of the CDR3: TGTGCCTCAACAGGGCAGGGGAAAAACACTGAAGCTTTCTTT.

V usage is TRBV28 and J usage is TRBJ2-5, with 9 bases lining up with TRBD2. Trimming at V came to 5 bases and at J to 1 base, leaving 8 bases not matched to a gene. Germline CDR1 reads MDHEN; CDR2 reads SYDVKM. This CDR3 spans 16 amino acids. CDR3 region: CASSPAGGAGQETQYF. CDR3 nucleotide sequence: TGTGCCAGCAGTCCCGCGGGGGGGGCGGGCCAAGAGACCCAGTACTTC.

This clone was recorded only once. Other DNA sequences of this sample code for an identical CDR3. The gene calls are TRBV15 and TRBJ1-4, with D perhaps matching TRBD1 (6 bases). The CDR3 totals 15 residues. Germline CDR1 reads LNHNV; CDR2 reads YYDKDF (reference sequence). Between the trimmed V and J ends, which lost 6 bases and 9 bases, there was a span of 20 bases. CDR3 amino acids: CATSRQSRGAKKLFF. The CDR3 nucleotides are TGTGCCACCAGTAGACAATCTCGGGGGGCTAAAAAACTGTTTTTT.

The gene calls are TRBV29-1 and TRBJ1-1, with TRBD1 as a possible D gene (5 bases). Germline CDR1 reads SQVTM; CDR2 reads ANQGSEA. Trimming pared 6 bases from V and 0 bases from J, leaving 11 bases between. CDR3 length: 13 residues. CDR3 coding DNA: TGCAGCGTCACACAGGCCATGAACACTGAAGCTTTCTTT. As protein: CSVTQAMNTEAFF.

A note on this clone: The sample has other DNA sequences that encode this CDR3 too. V usage is TRBV5-1 and J usage is TRBJ2-7; TRBD1 matches at 7 bases. This CDR3 comprises 15 residues. Trimming removed 0 bases from V and 2 bases from J; junction bases left unmatched: 5. Germline V gene lookup returns CDR1 SGHRS and CDR2 YFSETQ. The CDR3 region is CASSLGQGITYEQYF. In nucleotides, the CDR3 is TGCGCCAGCAGCTTGGGACAGGGAATTACCTACGAGCAGTACTTC.

This clone is classed as medium-sized. The gene calls are TRBV4-3 and TRBJ1-1, with D tentatively TRBD1 (5 bases). Germline assignment: CDR1 LGHNA and CDR2 YSLEER. Trimming removed 0 bases from V and 3 bases from J, with 8 bases in between. The CDR3 is made up of 14 amino acids. The CDR3 DNA reads as TGCGCCAGCAGCCAAGATACCAGGGACACTGAAGCTTTCTTT. Its protein product is CASSQDTRDTEAFF.

J is TRBJ1-2 and V is TRBV19, with D perhaps TRBD1 (5 bases). The V end was cut by 5 bases, the J end by 4 bases, with 11 bases between. CDR1 and CDR2 (germline): LNHDA, SQIVND (reference sequence). The CDR3 length is 13 residues. CDR3 nucleotides: TGTGCCAGTAGTGTTGACAGATCCTATGGCTACACCTTC. This translates into CASSVDRSYGYTF.

The chain recombines TRBV27 with TRBJ2-4, with D perhaps TRBD1 (5 bases). Per the germline V gene, CDR1 is MNHEY and CDR2 is SMNVEV (reference sequence). This CDR3 has 14 residues. The ends were cut back, 2 bases at V and 2 bases at J, with 7 bases in the middle. This CDR3 reads CASSLGATKNIQYF. The CDR3 region has the DNA TGTGCCAGCAGTTTAGGGGCGACCAAAAACATTCAGTACTTC.

This clone has only a few counts. The chain links TRBV14 to TRBJ2-7; no reliable D call. The CDR3 contains 14 residues. The germline CDR1 and CDR2 sequences are SGHDN and FVKESK. V lost 1 base and J 3 bases, leaving 10 bases between the germline ends. CDR3 amino acids: CASSQVFQDYEQYF. The CDR3 bases are TGTGCCAGCAGCCAAGTTTTTCAGGACTACGAGCAGTACTTC. The full variable domain, with the rest looked up from reference TRBV14 and TRBJ2-7, is EAGVTQFPSHSVIEKGQTVTLRCDPISGHDNLYWYRRVMGKEIKFLLHFVKESKQDESGMPNNRFLAERTGGTYSTLKVQPAELEDSGVYFCASSQVFQDYEQYFGPGTRLTVT.

The chain carries TRBV9 and TRBJ1-1; D is possibly TRBD1 (6 bases). The CDR3 is 13 amino acids. Germline CDR1 and CDR2: SGDLS and YYNGEE. Trimming shortened V by 7 bases and J by 3 bases, and 13 bases separated the two germline ends. The CDR3 here is CASCQGTHTEAFF. In DNA form, the CDR3 reads TGTGCCAGCTGCCAGGGGACCCACACTGAAGCTTTCTTT.

This clone occurred once. The chain employs TRBV11-3 and TRBJ2-7; 8 bases fit TRBD1. The CDR3 contains 14 residues. Germline V gives CDR1 SGHNT, CDR2 YENEEA. After removal of 5 bases from V and 2 bases from J, the junction contained 5 bases not matched to a gene. The CDR3 sequence: CASSTGTGPYEQYF. The CDR3 DNA follows: TGTGCCAGCAGCACCGGGACAGGCCCCTACGAGCAGTACTTC.

The CDR3: CASSRDRDSYNEQFF. The CDR3 nucleotides read TGTGCCAGCAGTAGGGACCGGGACTCTTACAATGAGCAGTTCTTC. J is TRBJ2-1 and V is TRBV27; TRBD2 might be the D (6 bases). Germline V gene data show CDR1 as MNHEY and CDR2 as SMNVEV (reference sequence). V was shortened by 5 bases and J by 4 bases, with 15 bases between the two germline ends. This CDR3 has 15 amino acids.

The chain employs TRBV13 and TRBJ2-7; D ambiguous. Between the trimmed V and J ends, which lost 5 bases and 1 base, there was a span of 3 bases. Germline assignment: CDR1 PRHDT and CDR2 FYEKMQ (reference sequence). This CDR3 is built from 11 residues. Here the CDR3 reads CASSQSYEQYF. In DNA form, the CDR3 reads TGTGCCAGCAGCCAATCCTACGAGCAGTACTTC.

This clone was seen many times. This chain links TRBV11-2 with TRBJ2-7, with 7 nucleotides matching TRBD2. The CDR3 extends over 17 amino acids. J lost 0 bases, V lost 5 bases, and 13 bases had no gene match. CDR1 is SGHAT and CDR2 is FQNNGV in the germline V gene. CDR3 sequence (DNA): TGTGCCAGCAGCCCCAGCCCTTTTGCGGGAGTCTCCTACGAGCAGTACTTC. It translates to CASSPSPFAGVSYEQYF.